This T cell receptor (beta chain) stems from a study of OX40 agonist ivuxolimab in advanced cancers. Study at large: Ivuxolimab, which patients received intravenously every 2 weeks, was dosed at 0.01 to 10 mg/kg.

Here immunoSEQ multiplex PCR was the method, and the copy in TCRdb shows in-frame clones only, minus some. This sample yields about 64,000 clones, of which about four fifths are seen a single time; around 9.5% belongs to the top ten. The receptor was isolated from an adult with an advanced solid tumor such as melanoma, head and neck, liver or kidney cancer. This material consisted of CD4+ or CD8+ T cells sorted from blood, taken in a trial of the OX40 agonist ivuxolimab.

CDR3 sequence reads: CASSEYRKGDDEQYF. In DNA form, the CDR3 reads TGCGCCAGCAGTGAGTATCGCAAGGGTGACGACGAGCAGTACTTC. The chain couples TRBV10-2 to TRBJ2-7; no clear D gene. Between the trimmed V and J ends, which lost 1 base and 5 bases, there was a span of 15 bases. Looked up from germline, CDR1 is WSHSY and CDR2 is SAAADI. The CDR3 sequence is 15 residues long.